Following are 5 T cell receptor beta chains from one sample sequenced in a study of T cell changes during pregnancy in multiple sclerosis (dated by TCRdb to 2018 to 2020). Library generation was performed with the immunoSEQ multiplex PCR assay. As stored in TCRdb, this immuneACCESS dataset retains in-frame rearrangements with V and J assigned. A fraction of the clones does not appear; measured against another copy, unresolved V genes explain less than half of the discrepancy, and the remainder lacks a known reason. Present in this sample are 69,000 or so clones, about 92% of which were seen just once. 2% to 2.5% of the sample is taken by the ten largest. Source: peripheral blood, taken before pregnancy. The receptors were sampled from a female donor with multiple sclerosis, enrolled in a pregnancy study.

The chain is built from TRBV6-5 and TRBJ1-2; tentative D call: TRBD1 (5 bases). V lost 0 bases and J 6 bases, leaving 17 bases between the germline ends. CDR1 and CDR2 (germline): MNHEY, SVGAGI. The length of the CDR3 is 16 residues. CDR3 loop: CASSYSTVEGPNGYTF. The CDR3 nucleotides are TGTGCCAGCAGTTACTCCACGGTGGAGGGACCCAATGGCTACACCTTC.

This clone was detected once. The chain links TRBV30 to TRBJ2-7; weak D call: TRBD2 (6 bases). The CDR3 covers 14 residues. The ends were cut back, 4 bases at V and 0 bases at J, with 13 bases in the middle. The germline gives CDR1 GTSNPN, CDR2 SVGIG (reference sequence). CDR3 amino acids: CAWNWDSSSYEQYF. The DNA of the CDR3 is TGTGCCTGGAATTGGGACTCGAGCTCCTACGAGCAGTACTTC.

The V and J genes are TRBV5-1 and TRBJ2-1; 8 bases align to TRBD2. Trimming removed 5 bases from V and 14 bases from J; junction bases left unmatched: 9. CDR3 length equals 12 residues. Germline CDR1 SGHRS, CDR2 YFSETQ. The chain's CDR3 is CASSQPGGPKFF. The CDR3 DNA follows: TGCGCCAGCAGTCAACCGGGAGGGCCGAAGTTCTTC. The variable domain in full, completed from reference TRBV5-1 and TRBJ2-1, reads KAGVTQTPRYLIKTRGQQVTLSCSPISGHRSVSWYQQTPGQGLQFLFEYFSETQRNKGNFPGRFSGRQFSNSRSEMNVSTLELGDSALYLCASSQPGGPKFFGPGTRLTVL.

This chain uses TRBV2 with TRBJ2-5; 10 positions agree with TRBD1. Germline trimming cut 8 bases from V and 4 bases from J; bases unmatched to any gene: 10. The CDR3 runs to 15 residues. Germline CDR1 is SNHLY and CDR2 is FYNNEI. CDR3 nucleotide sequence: TGTGCCAGCCCCCGTGACAGGGGGCGCCGAGAGACCCAGTACTTC. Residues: CASPRDRGRRETQYF.

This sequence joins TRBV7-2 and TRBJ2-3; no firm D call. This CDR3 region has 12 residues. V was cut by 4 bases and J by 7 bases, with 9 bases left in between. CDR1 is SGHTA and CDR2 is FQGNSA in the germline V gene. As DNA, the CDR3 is TGTGCCAGCAGCTCCCCTATGAATACGCAGTATTTT. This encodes CASSSPMNTQYF.